This T cell receptor beta chain was documented in a study of blood T cell repertoires in COVID-19. Study details: Samples came from the United States, Italy and Spain, spanning acute and convalescent COVID-19. The cDNA or gDNA used as material had been derived from T cells, B-cell-depleted T cells, or PBMCs.

CDR1 and CDR2 (germline): SGHRS, YFSETQ. The CDR3 is 14 amino acids. V was cut by 0 bases and J by 1 base, with 8 bases left in between. As processed by the authors: Amplification of reference gene primers provided the estimated nucleated cell counts. The repertoire was sequenced with immunoSEQ multiplex PCR; TCRdb's copy has only in-frame clones and lacks some. The DNA gave D and trimming, while V, J and clone size come from that table. The sample lists about 92,000 clones; approximately 85% were seen once. The specimen was peripheral blood. The chain employs TRBV5-1 and TRBJ2-7; D gene unclear. The source of this sequence is a human donor in a cohort sampled during active COVID-19. As DNA, the CDR3 is TGCGCCAGCAGCTTGGGACACGGTTCCTACGAGCAGTACTTC. Residues: CASSLGHGSYEQYF.